This passage covers 21 T cell receptor beta chains from one sample sequenced in a study of T cell repertoires in cytomegalovirus infection. Each CDR3 protein gets one entry after TCRdb re-called the reads with MiXCR. The table shows about 900,000 distinct CDR3 sequences, with approximately 31% occurring only once. These receptors' antigens are unknown. Here the sequenced sample was cultured CD8+ T cells from PBMCs, taken from culture after CMV antigen stimulation. These receptors all come from a human donor in good health (CMV status not recorded). Some clones in this sample may be carry-over from other donors' samples.

This sequence joins TRBV6-5 and TRBJ2-7; 10 bases agree with TRBD1. V shed 4 bases and J 3 bases; nucleotides not matched to a gene: 9. Germline assignment: CDR1 MNHEY and CDR2 SVGAGI. This CDR3 is built from 16 residues. The CDR3 reads CASSFSTGGTIYEQYF. In nucleotides, the CDR3 is TGTGCCAGCAGTTTTTCGACAGGGGGCACCATCTACGAGCAGTACTTC.

V and J are TRBV7-4 and TRBJ2-1; tentative D call: TRBD1 (5 bases). CDR3 length equals 14 residues. Trimming left V 6 bases short and J 4 bases short, with 13 bases between. Germline CDR1 reads SGHVT; CDR2 reads SQSDAQ. CDR3 amino acids: CASRGSGAYNEQFF. Written as DNA, the CDR3 is TGTGCCAGCAGGGGTTCTGGGGCTTACAATGAGCAGTTCTTC.

V gene TRBV6-2 or TRBV6-3 combines with J gene TRBJ2-2, with a weak D call TRBD1 (5 bases). The V gene's germline CDR1 is MNHEY and CDR2 SVGEGT. This CDR3 is built from 17 residues. V was shortened by 6 bases and J by 0 bases, with 17 bases between the two germline ends. In DNA, the CDR3 is TGTGCCAGCAGCCCCCACGCAGGGTTCGCGAACACCGGGGAGCTGTTTTTT. Amino acid sequence: CASSPHAGFANTGELFF.

This clonotype has just a few counts. The J gene is TRBJ2-3, the V gene TRBV7-9; TRBD2 agrees at 7 bases. This CDR3 is 17 amino acids long. Germline V gene sequence: CDR1 SEHNR, CDR2 FQNEAQ (reference sequence). With V trimmed by 5 bases and J by 0 bases, 11 bases remained unmatched. The CDR3 is CASSGRWERGSTDTQYF. CDR3 coding DNA: TGTGCCAGCAGCGGACGTTGGGAGCGGGGTAGCACAGATACGCAGTATTTT.

This clonotype came up a few times. This chain joins TRBV7-6 and TRBJ1-2, with D tentatively TRBD1 (5 bases). Trimming removed 5 bases from V and 7 bases from J, with 17 bases in between. The CDR3 loop spans 14 amino acids. Per the germline V gene, CDR1 is SGHVS and CDR2 is FNYEAQ. In DNA form, the CDR3 reads TGTGCCAGCAGCCCCCGGGACCAGGCATTTGGCTACACCTTC. Translation gives CASSPRDQAFGYTF.

This CDR3 reads CASSYGGPAYEQYV. CDR3 nucleotides: TGTGCCAGCAGTTATGGCGGACCAGCCTACGAGCAGTACGTC. V usage is TRBV6-2 or TRBV6-3 and J usage is TRBJ2-7; D not resolved. The CDR3 extends over 14 amino acids. Looked up from germline, CDR1 is MNHEY and CDR2 is SVGEGT. The V gene lost 3 bases and the J gene lost 2 bases, with 11 bases spanning the gap.

This chain connects TRBV12-5 to TRBJ2-5; tentative D call: TRBD1 (6 bases). The germline gives CDR1 LGHNT, CDR2 FRNRAP. This CDR3 is built from 15 residues. The germline V and J ends were trimmed by 3 bases and 0 bases, with 11 bases remaining between them. CDR3 coding DNA: TGTGCTAGTGGTTTTCCCGACAGGTACCAAGAGACCCAGTACTTC. The encoded protein is CASGFPDRYQETQYF.

The chain carries TRBV27 and TRBJ1-5; D call uncertain. The CDR3 extends over 14 amino acids. CDR1 is MNHEY and CDR2 is SMNVEV in the germline V gene (reference sequence). The V end was cut by 0 bases, the J end by 3 bases, with 6 bases between. This CDR3 is CASSLSTVNQPQHF. CDR3 nucleotides: TGTGCCAGCAGTTTATCCACAGTCAATCAGCCCCAGCATTTT.

The rearrangement uses TRBV29-1 and TRBJ2-1; TRBD1 matches at 8 bases. The CDR3 is 14 amino acids. Germline V gene sequence: CDR1 SQVTM, CDR2 ANQGSEA. V lost 7 bases and J lost 5; bases outside the gene matches: 10. The CDR3 nucleotides read TGCAGCGCCGTTGACAGGGGTTCCCACAATGAGCAGTTCTTC. Translation: CSAVDRGSHNEQFF.

The chain uses TRBV4-1 and TRBJ1-5, with D tentatively TRBD1 (6 bases). Trimming stripped 4 bases from V and 5 bases from J, with 15 bases between. CDR3 length: 15 residues. In germline, CDR1 is MGHRA, CDR2 YSYEKL. CDR3 sequence: CASSRRGDNDQPQHF. CDR3 DNA: TGCGCCAGCAGCCGCCGTGGGGACAACGATCAGCCCCAGCATTTT.

V and J are TRBV6-2 or TRBV6-3 and TRBJ2-7, with 9 positions matching TRBD1. Germline CDR1 is MNHEY and CDR2 is SVGEGT. Germline trimming cut 0 bases from V and 5 bases from J; bases unmatched to any gene: 2. CDR3 size: 14 residues. CDR3 bases: TGTGCCAGCAGTTACTCCGGGACAGGGAACGAGCAGTACGTC. Protein product: CASSYSGTGNEQYV.

The CDR3 protein is CASSLVRGGGGRMRNEQFF. The CDR3 nucleotides read TGTGCCAGCAGCTTAGTGAGAGGGGGGGGGGGACGTATGAGGAATGAGCAGTTCTTC. The chain combines TRBV7-6 with TRBJ2-1, with D perhaps TRBD2 (7 bases). Germline V gene lookup returns CDR1 SGHVS and CDR2 FNYEAQ. The CDR3 runs to 19 residues. Trimming took 1 base from V and 7 from J, leaving 26 bases between them.

The sample holds a few counts of this clonotype. The chain carries TRBV15 and TRBJ1-2; 7 bases agree with TRBD1. The germline V gene encodes CDR1 LNHNV and CDR2 YYDKDF (reference sequence). This CDR3 contains 15 residues. Trimming removed 4 bases from V and 4 bases from J; junction bases left unmatched: 9. The CDR3 reads CATSKAPGGAYGYTF. The CDR3 DNA reads TGTGCCACCAGCAAGGCCCCAGGGGGTGCCTATGGCTACACCTTC.

This clonotype was counted only a few times. V and J are TRBV7-8 and TRBJ2-2; D call uncertain. The CDR3 is 15 amino acids. CDR1 is SGHVS, CDR2 FQNEAQ, per germline. V was cut by 2 bases and J by 1 base, with 8 bases left in between. The CDR3 nucleotides read TGTGCCAGCAGCTTATTAGAGTTGAACACCGGGGAGCTGTTTTTT. Amino acids: CASSLLELNTGELFF. The variable domain in full, completed from reference TRBV7-8 and TRBJ2-2, reads GAGVSQSPRYKVAKRGQDVALRCDPISGHVSLFWYQQALGQGPEFLTYFQNEAQLDKSGLPSDRFFAERPEGSVSTLKIQRTQQEDSAVYLCASSLLELNTGELFFGEGSRLTVL.

The chain uses TRBV12-3 or TRBV12-4 and TRBJ1-5, with no clear D. The V end lost 5 bases, the J end lost 1 base, and 12 bases lay between the germline ends. There are 15 residues in the CDR3. CDR3 DNA: TGTGCCAGCAGTCCAGCCTGGATAAGCAATCAGCCCCAGCATTTT. This translates into CASSPAWISNQPQHF.

This clonotype was detected a few times. The CDR3, as DNA: TGTGCCAGCAGCTCCCCAGGGCCCCTATTCACCGGGGAGCTGTTTTTT. It translates to CASSSPGPLFTGELFF. The chain uses TRBV7-2 and TRBJ2-2; possible D gene TRBD1, 5 bases. Between the trimmed V and J ends, which lost 4 bases and 4 bases, there was a span of 16 bases. CDR1 and CDR2 (germline): SGHTA, FQGNSA. This CDR3 region has 16 residues.

A word on this clonotype: One junction end disagrees with the germline gene, perhaps due to a read error. The V call is TRBV12-3 or TRBV12-4, the J call TRBJ2-3, with TRBD2 matching over 13 bases. This CDR3 contains 15 residues. CDR3 nucleotides: TGTGCCAGCACCCGGACTAGCGGGGGATATGATACGCGGTATTTT. It specifies CASTRTSGGYDTRYF.

This clonotype has ten or more counts. This sequence joins TRBV6-1 and TRBJ2-1; 13 bases map to TRBD2. J was trimmed by 6 bases and V by 2 bases; bases with no gene match: 13. Germline-derived CDR1 and CDR2 are MNHNS and SASEGT. CDR3 length: 19 amino acids. CDR3 sequence: CASSELGLAGPRVGNEQFF. The CDR3 bases are TGTGCCAGCAGTGAATTGGGACTAGCGGGGCCGCGGGTGGGCAATGAGCAGTTCTTC.

This sequence joins TRBV11-2 and TRBJ1-4; possible D gene TRBD1, 5 bases. This CDR3 has 14 amino acids. Trimming shortened V by 5 bases and J by 7 bases, and 14 bases separated the two germline ends. In germline, CDR1 is SGHAT, CDR2 FQNNGV. The CDR3 protein is CASSPHRQGEKLFF. The DNA for the CDR3 is TGTGCCAGCAGCCCCCACCGGCAGGGTGAAAAACTGTTTTTT.

The rearrangement links TRBV7-9 to TRBJ1-1, with D possibly being TRBD1 (5 bases). Trimming shortened V by 6 bases and J by 11 bases, and 37 bases separated the two germline ends. This CDR3 has 19 residues. Germline assignment: CDR1 SEHNR and CDR2 FQNEAQ (reference sequence). CDR3 in amino acids: CASRDDGSEWGILATDAFF. The CDR3 DNA reads as TGTGCCAGCAGGGACGATGGCTCGGAGTGGGGGATTTTGGCTACCGATGCTTTCTTT.

CDR3 sequence reads: CASSLPLMRGLYNEQFF. The CDR3, as DNA: TGTGCCAGCAGTTTACCCCTTATGCGGGGTCTCTACAATGAGCAGTTCTTC. The chain has TRBV28 and TRBJ2-1; possibly TRBD2 for D (6 bases). Trimming left V 2 bases short and J 3 bases short, with 17 bases between. Looked up from germline, CDR1 is MDHEN and CDR2 is SYDVKM. This CDR3 has 17 residues.